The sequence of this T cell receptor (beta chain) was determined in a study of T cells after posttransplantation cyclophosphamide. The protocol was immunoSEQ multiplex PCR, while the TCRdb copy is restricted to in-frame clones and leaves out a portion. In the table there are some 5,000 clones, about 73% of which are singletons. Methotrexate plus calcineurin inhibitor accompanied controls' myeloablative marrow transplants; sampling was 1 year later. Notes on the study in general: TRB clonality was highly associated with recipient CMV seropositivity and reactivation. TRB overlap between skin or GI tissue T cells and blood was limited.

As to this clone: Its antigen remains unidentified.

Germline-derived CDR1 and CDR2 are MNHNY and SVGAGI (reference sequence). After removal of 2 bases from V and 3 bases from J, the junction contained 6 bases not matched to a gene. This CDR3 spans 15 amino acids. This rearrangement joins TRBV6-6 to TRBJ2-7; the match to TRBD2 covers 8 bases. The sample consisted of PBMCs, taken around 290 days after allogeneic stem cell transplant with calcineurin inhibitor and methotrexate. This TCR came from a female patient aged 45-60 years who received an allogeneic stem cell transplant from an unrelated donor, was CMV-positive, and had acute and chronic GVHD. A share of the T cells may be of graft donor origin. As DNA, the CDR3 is TGTGCCAGCAGTTACGATTCTAGCGGGCGCTACGAGCAGTACTTC. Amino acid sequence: CASSYDSSGRYEQYF.